Presented here are 31 T cell receptor beta chains from one specimen sequenced in a study of T cell responses to AZD1222 COVID-19 vaccine. Repertoires were generated with immunoSEQ multiplex PCR, while TCRdb's copy carries only in-frame clones and drops some. In the table there are roughly 250,000 clones, more than 85% of which are singletons. The sample in question was peripheral blood, obtained on day 0 of AZD1222 vaccination. All receptors come from an adult in good health.

The chain employs TRBV5-1 and TRBJ1-6, with D uncertain. The V end was cut by 0 bases, the J end by 7 bases, with 8 bases between. The CDR3 length is 14 residues. Germline V gene data show CDR1 as SGHRS and CDR2 as YFSETQ. This CDR3 is CASSLGTRNSPLHF. The CDR3 DNA is TGCGCCAGCAGCTTGGGAACACGGAATTCACCCCTCCACTTT.

V gene TRBV11-2 combines with J gene TRBJ2-2; D not certain. CDR1 is SGHAT, CDR2 FQNNGV, per germline. The germline V and J ends were trimmed by 4 bases and 4 bases, with 4 bases remaining between them. The CDR3 has 12 residues. Written as DNA, the CDR3 is TGTGCCAGCAGCTATAGCACCGGGGAGCTGTTTTTT. Residues: CASSYSTGELFF.

This chain joins TRBV27 and TRBJ1-6, with D possibly being TRBD1 (5 bases). CDR1 and CDR2 from the germline V gene are MNHEY and SMNVEV (reference sequence). The V end was cut by 4 bases, the J end by 7 bases, with 14 bases between. The CDR3 is 15 amino acids. The CDR3 DNA reads TGTGCCAGCAGTTCCCCGCGGGGGACCAATTCACCCCTCCACTTT. Its translation: CASSSPRGTNSPLHF.

The chain has TRBV18 and TRBJ2-7; TRBD2 aligns across 9 bases. Germline CDR1 is KGHSH and CDR2 is LQKENI. The CDR3 loop spans 15 amino acids. V lost 3 bases to trimming and J lost 5 bases; unmatched junction nucleotides: 8. CDR3 in amino acids: CASSPLAGGYHEQYF. The CDR3 coding sequence is TGTGCCAGCTCACCTTTGGCGGGAGGGTACCACGAGCAGTACTTC.

This chain links TRBV15 with TRBJ1-2; D is ambiguous. The V gene lost 1 base and the J gene lost 4 bases, with 7 bases spanning the gap. Germline lookup yields CDR1 LNHNV and CDR2 YYDKDF (reference sequence). This CDR3 has 13 residues. The CDR3 DNA is TGTGCCACCAGCAGAGGAGAGCTCTATGGCTACACCTTC. Translating gives CATSRGELYGYTF. The whole variable domain, filled in from reference TRBV15 and TRBJ1-2, reads DAMVIQNPRYQVTQFGKPVTLSCSQTLNHNVMYWYQQKSSQAPKLLFHYYDKDFNNEADTPDNFQSRRPNTSFCFLDIRSPGLGDTAMYLCATSRGELYGYTFGSGTRLTVV.

The rearrangement joins TRBV7-8 to TRBJ1-1; D is possibly TRBD1 (5 bases). In germline, CDR1 is SGHVS, CDR2 FQNEAQ. Trimming left V 2 bases short and J 0 bases short, with 10 bases between. This CDR3 has 15 amino acids. The CDR3 DNA reads TGTGCCAGCAGCTTATCGGGGGGAATGAACACTGAAGCTTTCTTT. Protein sequence: CASSLSGGMNTEAFF.

This sequence joins TRBV5-1 and TRBJ2-7, with 7 nucleotides matching TRBD2. J gave up 3 bases and V 10 bases, and 7 bases lay outside the gene matches. Germline V CDR1 and CDR2: SGHRS, YFSETQ. The CDR3 runs to 12 residues. The CDR3 is CASGGSGYEQYF. The CDR3 DNA reads TGCGCCTCGGGAGGTAGCGGCTACGAGCAGTACTTC.

The V and J genes are TRBV7-6 and TRBJ2-3; either TRBD1 or TRBD2 may fit D (5 bases each). CDR1 SGHVS and CDR2 FNYEAQ come from the germline V gene. Trimming took off 3 bases at V and 6 bases at J, with 16 bases between the two ends. CDR3 length: 15 amino acids. For the CDR3, the DNA is TGTGCCAGCAGCTTGCTCCGGGACGGCGGGGATACGCAGTATTTT. Protein product: CASSLLRDGGDTQYF.

DNA for the CDR3: TGTGCCGCCATGGGACCCACGGCTTACGAGCAGTACTTC. Amino acid sequence: CAAMGPTAYEQYF. The chain couples TRBV7-9 to TRBJ2-7, with D possibly called TRBD1 or TRBD2 (5 bases each). The CDR3 runs 13 residues. Trimming took 11 bases from V and 4 from J, leaving 18 bases between them. Germline V gene data show CDR1 as SEHNR and CDR2 as FQNEAQ (reference sequence). The full variable domain, in which reference TRBV7-9 and TRBJ2-7 provide the parts outside the CDR3, is DTGVSQNPRHKITKRGQNVTFRCDPISEHNRLYWYRQTLGQGPEFLTYFQNEAQLEKSRLLSDRFSAERPKGSFSTLEIQRTEQGDSAMYLCAAMGPTAYEQYFGPGTRLTVT.

The table lists this clone with a few counts. The chain is built from TRBV20-1 and TRBJ2-5, with D perhaps matching TRBD1 or TRBD2 (5 bases each). CDR1 is DFQATT and CDR2 is SNEGSKA in the germline V gene (reference sequence). The CDR3 consists of 14 residues. V was cut by 3 bases and J by 5 bases, with 16 bases left in between. The CDR3 DNA follows: TGCAGTGCTAGTGTCTCGGGACCTGGGGAGACCCAGTACTTC. This gives the protein CSASVSGPGETQYF.

V and J are TRBV7-3 and TRBJ1-5; D gene uncertain. The CDR3 length is 11 residues. The germline V and J ends were trimmed by 10 bases and 1 base, with 5 bases remaining between them. From germline, CDR1 is SGHTA and CDR2 FQGTGA. The CDR3 DNA sequence: TGTGCCACCCTAAGCAATCAGCCCCAGCATTTT. Its translation: CATLSNQPQHF. Combining the CDR3 with reference TRBV7-3 and TRBJ1-5 gives the whole variable domain GAGVSQTPSNKVTEKGKYVELRCDPISGHTALYWYRQSLGQGPEFLIYFQGTGAADDSGLPNDRFFAVRPEGSVSTLKIQRTERGDSAVYLCATLSNQPQHFGDGTRLSIL.

The genes are TRBV4-1 and TRBJ2-3; TRBD1 matches 8 bases. Germline V gene lookup returns CDR1 MGHRA and CDR2 YSYEKL. V lost 3 bases and J lost 2; bases outside the gene matches: 4. This CDR3 comprises 15 residues. The chain's CDR3 is CASSQTGAYTDTQYF. CDR3 in DNA: TGCGCCAGCAGCCAGACAGGGGCCTACACAGATACGCAGTATTTT.

This chain uses TRBV7-9 with TRBJ2-7; D is uncertain. Trimming removed 4 bases at V and 7 bases at J, with 8 bases between. The CDR3 runs 11 residues. Germline V CDR1 and CDR2: SEHNR, FQNEAQ (reference sequence). The CDR3 is CASSSTLEQYF. The DNA of the CDR3 is TGTGCCAGCAGCTCGACGCTTGAGCAGTACTTC.

V is TRBV3-1 (or the pseudogene TRBV3-2) and J is TRBJ1-5; 10 bases match TRBD1. The V segment lost 1 base and the J segment 5 bases; nucleotides outside the gene matches: 2. The CDR3 is 15 amino acids. Germline V gene sequence: CDR1 LGHDT, CDR2 YNNKEL (reference sequence). The DNA of the CDR3 is TGTGCCAGCAGCCAAGCCGGACAGGGGGATCAGCCCCAGCATTTT. Translation gives CASSQAGQGDQPQHF.

The chain employs TRBV19 and TRBJ1-1; D is unclear. Germline V gene data show CDR1 as LNHDA and CDR2 as SQIVND (reference sequence). The CDR3 is made up of 15 amino acids. The V end lost 7 bases, the J end lost 0 bases, and 15 bases lay between the germline ends. The CDR3 spells CASTSVVLMNTEAFF. CDR3 sequence (DNA): TGTGCCAGTACCTCAGTCGTACTAATGAACACTGAAGCTTTCTTT.

The CDR3 DNA reads TGTGCCACGCTCTACGACTACACCTTC. Amino acid sequence: CATLYDYTF. This chain connects TRBV24-1 to TRBJ1-2; no definite D call. This CDR3 contains 9 residues. CDR1 and CDR2 from the germline V gene are KGHDR and SFDVKD. The V end was cut by 10 bases, the J end by 10 bases, with 9 bases between.

The V call is TRBV24-1, the J call TRBJ1-1; a weak D match, TRBD1 (5 bases). V dropped 4 bases and J dropped 11 bases, with 13 bases sitting between them. The CDR3 totals 12 residues. The germline V gene has CDR1 KGHDR and CDR2 SFDVKD. The CDR3 reads CATSDGTRAAFF. Here the CDR3 DNA reads TGTGCCACCAGTGACGGGACGCGCGCGGCTTTCTTT.

The V and J genes are TRBV7-3 and TRBJ2-1; TRBD2 matches 7 bases. V trimming: 6 bases; J trimming: 5 bases; junction bases outside the gene matches: 4. In germline, CDR1 is SGHTA, CDR2 FQGTGA. This CDR3 is 13 amino acids long. The CDR3 region has the DNA TGTGCCAGCAGTGGGGGAGGGCACAATGAGCAGTTCTTC. Translating gives CASSGGGHNEQFF.

This chain links TRBV28 with TRBJ2-1, with D possibly TRBD2 on 5 matching bases. CDR1 and CDR2 from the germline V gene are MDHEN and SYDVKM. This CDR3 spans 16 amino acids. V gave up 4 bases and J gave up 1 base, with 14 bases separating them. The CDR3 DNA reads as TGTGCCAGCAGTTCGTTACCCCGGAGGTCCTACAATGAGCAGTTCTTC. As protein: CASSSLPRRSYNEQFF.

V and J are TRBV5-1 and TRBJ2-3; D remains ambiguous. The CDR3 length is 14 residues. The germline gives CDR1 SGHRS, CDR2 YFSETQ. Trimming stripped 6 bases from V and 3 bases from J, with 14 bases between. The CDR3 loop reads CASNGGRATDTQYF. DNA for the CDR3: TGCGCCAGCAACGGTGGAAGGGCTACAGATACGCAGTATTTT.

The chain has TRBV12-3 or TRBV12-4 and TRBJ1-5; possible D gene TRBD1, 6 bases. The CDR3 consists of 12 residues. V was clipped by 6 bases and J by 6 bases, with 9 bases between them. CDR3 in DNA: TGTGCCAGCAGCCTGGACAGTCAGCCCCAGCATTTT. This gives the protein CASSLDSQPQHF.

The chain has TRBV5-1 and TRBJ2-7; D is ambiguous. CDR3 length: 12 residues. The germline V gene has CDR1 SGHRS and CDR2 YFSETQ. The ends were cut back, 0 bases at V and 5 bases at J, with 6 bases in the middle. CDR3 DNA: TGCGCCAGCAGCTTGGTTGGGAACGAGCAGTACTTC. Translating it yields CASSLVGNEQYF. The full variable domain, in which reference TRBV5-1 and TRBJ2-7 provide the parts outside the CDR3, is KAGVTQTPRYLIKTRGQQVTLSCSPISGHRSVSWYQQTPGQGLQFLFEYFSETQRNKGNFPGRFSGRQFSNSRSEMNVSTLELGDSALYLCASSLVGNEQYFGPGTRLTVT.

The rearrangement links TRBV9 to TRBJ2-2; either TRBD1 or TRBD2 may supply D (5 bases each). The CDR3 covers 14 residues. Trimming stripped 4 bases from V and 3 bases from J, with 10 bases between. Germline V CDR1 and CDR2: SGDLS, YYNGEE. For the CDR3, the DNA is TGTGCCAGCAGCATCGGGACGCACACCGGGGAGCTGTTTTTT. Its translation is CASSIGTHTGELFF.

The V call is TRBV18, the J call TRBJ1-4; 9 positions match TRBD1. Germline CDR1 is KGHSH and CDR2 is LQKENI. With V trimmed by 6 bases and J by 7 bases, 6 bases remained unmatched. The CDR3 spans 14 residues. The CDR3, as DNA: TGTGCCAGCTCCCAGGGACAGGGCGGTGAAAAACTGTTTTTT. Encoded protein: CASSQGQGGEKLFF.

The chain joins TRBV10-2 to TRBJ2-7; D gene unclear. Germline V gene lookup returns CDR1 WSHSY and CDR2 SAAADI. The ends were cut back, 6 bases at V and 3 bases at J, with 6 bases in the middle. The CDR3 runs to 11 residues. The CDR3 nucleotides read TGCGCCAGCAGGGATTACTACGAGCAGTACTTC. Its translation is CASRDYYEQYF.

To note about this clone: Other DNA variants within this sample encode the same CDR3. The chain uses TRBV9 and TRBJ1-4, with D possibly matching TRBD1 (5 bases). CDR1 SGDLS and CDR2 YYNGEE come from the germline V gene. Between the trimmed V and J ends, which lost 2 bases and 3 bases, there was a span of 8 bases. The CDR3 is made up of 14 amino acids. The CDR3 nucleotides read TGTGCCAGCAGCGTCGGGGGGTCTAATGAAAAACTGTTTTTT. This translates into CASSVGGSNEKLFF. The full variable domain, in which reference TRBV9 and TRBJ1-4 provide the parts outside the CDR3, is DSGVTQTPKHLITATGQRVTLRCSPRSGDLSVYWYQQSLDQGLQFLIQYYNGEERAKGNILERFSAQQFPDLHSELNLSSLELGDSALYFCASSVGGSNEKLFFGSGTQLSVL.

In nucleotides, the CDR3 is TGCGCCAGCAGCCAGAACAGGGGGCGCACCGGGGAGCTGTTTTTT. Protein product: CASSQNRGRTGELFF. The genes are TRBV4-3 and TRBJ2-2; 9 bases match TRBD1. The ends lost 3 bases at V and 4 bases at J; junction bases unmatched: 3. The CDR3 covers 15 residues. The germline CDR1 and CDR2 sequences are LGHNA and YSLEER.

V gene TRBV27 combines with J gene TRBJ2-2, with D perhaps TRBD1 (6 bases). Germline V gene sequence: CDR1 MNHEY, CDR2 SMNVEV (reference sequence). The CDR3 sequence is 15 residues long. V shed 6 bases and J shed 8 bases, with 19 bases lying between them. The CDR3 region is CASSPGRRGVGELFF. In DNA form, the CDR3 reads TGTGCCAGCAGCCCAGGCCGCAGGGGAGTAGGGGAGCTGTTTTTT.

The CDR3 is CAISEVPYEQYF. The CDR3 nucleotides are TGTGCCATCAGTGAAGTTCCCTACGAGCAGTACTTC. V and J are TRBV10-3 and TRBJ2-7; D gene uncertain. V was clipped by 3 bases and J by 2 bases, with 5 bases between them. This CDR3 has 12 residues. Looked up from germline, CDR1 is ENHRY and CDR2 is SYGVKD.

The V call is TRBV3-1 (or the pseudogene TRBV3-2), the J call TRBJ1-1; no firm D call. V was cut by 1 base and J by 4 bases, with 7 bases left in between. The CDR3 spans 13 residues. The germline gives CDR1 LGHDT, CDR2 YNNKEL (reference sequence). The CDR3 coding sequence is TGTGCCAGCAGCCAAGTAGGAGCCACTGAAGCTTTCTTT. Its protein is CASSQVGATEAFF.

V gene TRBV27 combines with J gene TRBJ1-2, with D possibly being TRBD1 (5 bases). This CDR3 is 12 amino acids long. Germline assignment: CDR1 MNHEY and CDR2 SMNVEV (reference sequence). Trimming cost V 10 bases and J 0 bases, with 9 bases left between them. The CDR3 is CATRGPNYGYTF. The CDR3 DNA sequence: TGTGCCACCCGGGGACCTAACTATGGCTACACCTTC.